The 6 T cell receptor beta chains given below trace back to one sample, sequenced in a study of blood T cell repertoires in COVID-19. Libraries were prepared by immunoSEQ multiplex PCR; TCRdb keeps only in-frame clonotypes and omits some of them. The sample has 200,000 to 250,000 clones; roughly four fifths are singletons. The sample was peripheral blood. The receptor source for this set is a woman of 80 years or more with COVID-19, enrolled during active disease.

This clone appeared once. This sequence joins TRBV7-3 and TRBJ1-6; D gene uncertain. Per the germline V gene, CDR1 is SGHTA and CDR2 is FQGTGA. CDR3 length: 18 residues. The ends were cut back, 0 bases at V and 4 bases at J, with 16 bases in the middle. CDR3 region: CASSLTGVSAEYNSPLHF. Written as DNA, the CDR3 is TGTGCCAGCAGCTTAACGGGCGTCTCGGCTGAGTATAATTCACCCCTCCACTTT.

The V gene is TRBV9, the J gene TRBJ2-2; TRBD2 might be the D (5 bases). Germline V gives CDR1 SGDLS, CDR2 YYNGEE. CDR3 length equals 12 residues. V was clipped by 5 bases and J by 8 bases, with 10 bases between them. CDR3 nucleotides: TGTGCCAGCAGTCCTTGGACTGGGGAGCTGTTTTTT. This encodes CASSPWTGELFF.

This clone was seen once. V usage is TRBV5-4 and J usage is TRBJ1-1; D possibly corresponds to TRBD1 (6 bases). The germline V gene encodes CDR1 SGHNT and CDR2 YYREEE (reference sequence). V was pared by 4 bases and J by 1 base, with 20 bases between. CDR3 length equals 17 residues. The CDR3 region is CASSPGGGGRGNTEAFF. The CDR3, as DNA: TGTGCCAGCAGCCCGGGGGGCGGGGGGCGCGGGAACACTGAAGCTTTCTTT.

CDR3 in DNA: TGTGCCAGTGTTGACAGCCTTTCTGAAGCTTTCTTT. Its translation is CASVDSLSEAFF. The genes are TRBV19 and TRBJ1-1; D is perhaps TRBD1 (5 bases). CDR3 length: 12 amino acids. Germline-derived CDR1 and CDR2 are LNHDA and SQIVND (reference sequence). Trimming cost V 8 bases and J 6 bases, with 13 bases left between them.

The rearrangement joins TRBV6-1 to TRBJ2-7; 15 bases align to TRBD2. J lost 2 bases, V lost 3 bases, and 5 bases had no gene match. CDR1 and CDR2 from the germline V gene are MNHNS and SASEGT. The CDR3 consists of 17 residues. The CDR3 coding sequence is TGTGCCAGCAGTGACCCGGGACTAGCGGGGGGTGCCTACGAGCAGTACTTC. Residues: CASSDPGLAGGAYEQYF.

J is TRBJ1-4 and V is TRBV6-4; 9 nucleotides line up with TRBD1. The CDR3 runs to 17 residues. Germline lookup yields CDR1 MRHNA and CDR2 SNTAGT. Trimming cost V 1 base and J 10 bases; bases outside gene matches: 13. Here the CDR3 DNA reads TGTGCCAGCAGTGACTTACCTCTCCGGGACAGGGCCTTAAAACTGTTTTTT. Its protein product is CASSDLPLRDRALKLFF.